This T cell receptor (beta chain) was profiled in a study of memory CD4+ T cells and cytomegalovirus serostatus (dated by TCRdb to between 2018 and 2020). Regarding the research as a whole: A total of roughly 33 healthy Belgian adults, of whom 9 were CMV seropositive and about 24 were CMV seronegative, were included in the cohort. To replicate a published TCR-based CMV serostatus classifier, the study sequenced CD4+ memory TCRbeta repertoires from a Belgian cohort whose cytomegalovirus serostatus was known.

This clone came up a few times. Which antigen it targets is not known. Per-base qualities were not stored, and no clone one base away is much larger. Single viable CD3+CD4+CD8-CD45RO+ cells were sorted as memory CD4+ T cells on a FACSAria II. CMV serostatus was determined with a Roche Elecsys assay detecting serum IgG against CMV pp150, pp28, p38 and p52. Following thawing, total CD4+ T cells were enriched through positive selection using CD4 magnetic microbeads. The samples came from a different study that was designed specifically to examine the CD4+ T cell memory repertoire. Peripheral blood mononuclear cells were isolated and cryopreserved following standard operating procedures; serum was stored at -80 °C. The staining relied on CD3-PerCP (BW264/56), CD4-APC (RPA-T4), CD45RO-PE (UCHT1) and CD8-Pacific Orange (3B5) antibodies, and Sytox blue was used to exclude non-viable cells. Genomic DNA was extracted from sorted cells with the Quick-DNA Microprep Kit. TCRbeta DNA was amplified with the immunoSEQ hsTCRbeta kit following the manufacturer's protocol. An Illumina MiSeq instrument was used to sequence the TCRbeta libraries. The study's own analysis went as follows. Following removal of out-of-frame sequences, approximately 2.1 million distinct TCRbeta sequences were retained, with an average of roughly 70,000 per individual. Two values were used to score each individual: the count of around 150 previously reported CMV-associated TCRbeta sequences and the total count of productive distinct TCRbeta sequences. A beta-binomial model was reimplemented in Python, and scikit-learn random forests with default parameters were trained on US cohort data. Classifier performance on the Belgian cohort was reported as the median AUC with percentile confidence intervals calculated over 10,000 bootstrap iterations. In its TCRdb copy, this immuneACCESS table keeps in-frame sequences only and misses some clones. Where compared with another copy, unresolved V genes explain less than half of these, and the others have no known cause. That table supplies the V and J calls and clone size; D and trimming were determined from the DNA. The sample table records some 26,000 clones; approximately 80% of these occur just once. The ten top clones hold approximately 1% of the sample.

Results the study describes overall, beyond this receptor: A median bootstrapped AUC of roughly 0.95 with a 95% CI of 0.76-1.00 was achieved on the Belgian cohort by the original-framework classifier. CMV serostatus prediction reached a median bootstrapped AUC of 0.95 with the original framework and just over 0.9 with a US-trained random forest. Among the 164 previously reported CMV-associated TCRbeta sequences, 67 showed up in the CD4+ memory repertoires, with each one found in between one and five individuals. Only CD4+CD45RO+ memory cells were sequenced, in contrast to the original study, in which naive and memory CD4+ and CD8+ populations were covered. The results were interpreted as suggesting that the CMV-associated TCR signature is largely present in the CD4+ memory repertoire.

V and J lose 2 bases and 6 bases, and a span of 6 bases separates them. Via the germline V gene, CDR1 is MNHNS and CDR2 SASEGT. Counted from cysteine to phenylalanine, this CDR3 has 12 amino acids. Only CDR3 DNA is held: 36 bases, read in frame from base 1. The receptor was isolated from an adult in good health and CMV-seronegative. The sample taken for sequencing was memory CD4+ T cells from blood. The chain couples TRBV6-1 to TRBJ2-3; the D gene cannot be named for sure. The DNA sequence is as follows: TGTGCCAGCAGTGAATTTCAGGATACGCAGTATTTT. Its protein product is CASSEFQDTQYF.